A selection of T cell receptor beta chains follows, all from one sample in a study of cytomegalovirus exposure and HLA in healthy donors. Sequencing used immunoSEQ multiplex PCR; TCRdb keeps in-frame clones, though not all of them. The sample lists roughly 88,000 clones, just under 70% seen once, with under 3% in the top ten. Sequencing used PBMCs. These receptors were collected from a man in his forties or fifties in good health and CMV-seronegative. CDR3s include the opening cysteine and the closing phenylalanine or tryptophan. D genes are given only for firm matches. Clone size is not always given. Where it is, it says once, few, many or a class for expanded clones.

j_gene | abundance | v_gene | d_gene | CDR3nt | CDR3aa
TRBJ1-1 | . | TRBV11-2 | TRBD1 | TGTGCCACAGGGGGGCCGATGAACACTGAAGCTTTCTTT | CATGGPMNTEAFF
TRBJ2-3 | once | TRBV13 | . | TGTGCCAGCAACTCCGTTGGCGGGAGCACAGATACGCAGTATTTT | CASNSVGGSTDTQYF
TRBJ1-2 | . | TRBV18 | . | TGTGCCAGCTCACCACGGAGGGAAGATGGCTACACCTTC | CASSPRREDGYTF
TRBJ1-2 | . | TRBV2 | . | TGTGCCAGCAGTACCGGGGCTAACTATGGCTACACCTTC | CASSTGANYGYTF
TRBJ2-2 | . | TRBV29-1 | TRBD1 | TGCAGCGTTGCCCCACCCGGGACAGGGTGGACCGGGGAGCTGTTTTTT | CSVAPPGTGWTGELFF
TRBJ2-3 | . | TRBV6-5 | TRBD1 | TGTGCCAGCAGTTACCTACAGGGGGTCGGCACAGATACGCAGTATTTT | CASSYLQGVGTDTQYF
TRBJ1-2 | . | TRBV4-2 | TRBD1 | TGTGCCAGCAGCCAAGATGCCCGACAGGGGCCCTTTTTTTTTGGCTACACCTTC | CASSQDARQGPFFFGYTF
TRBJ2-1 | . | TRBV29-1 | . | TGCAGCGTTCGGGGGAGCTCCTACAATGAGCAGTTCTTC | CSVRGSSYNEQFF
TRBJ1-3 | . | TRBV7-7 | . | TGTGCTAGCGGCCCGGGGGGGCCCGGAAACACCATATATTTT | CASGPGGPGNTIYF
TRBJ2-7 | . | TRBV7-2 | . | TGTGCCAGCAGCTTGGGACTCCCCCCGACCACCTACGAGCAGTACTTC | CASSLGLPPTTYEQYF
TRBJ2-1 | few | TRBV18 | . | TGTGCCAGCTCACCAGGACCGGGGGAACCCTACAATGAGCAGTTCTTC | CASSPGPGEPYNEQFF
TRBJ2-1 | . | TRBV7-3 | . | TGTGCCAGCAGCGTAGCTAACGGTGAGCAGTTCTTC | CASSVANGEQFF
TRBJ1-5 | . | TRBV2 | . | TGTGCCAGCAGTGTCAGGGTTTTGCCCCAGCATTTT | CASSVRVLPQHF
TRBJ2-1 | once | TRBV9 | . | TGTGCCAGCAGCCCCCGGTTGACAGTCTACAATGAGCAGTTCTTC | CASSPRLTVYNEQFF
TRBJ1-6 | . | TRBV30 | . | TGTGCCTGGAGTGTACCGAGCTCCTATAATTCACCCCTCCACTTT | CAWSVPSSYNSPLHF
TRBJ1-1 | few | TRBV5-1 | . | TGCGCCAGCAGCTTTACAGATTCGAACACTGAAGCTTTCTTT | CASSFTDSNTEAFF
TRBJ1-6 | . | TRBV10-3 | TRBD1 | TGTGCCATCAGTGAAAGGGGGCGCGGTAATTCACCCCTCCACTTT | CAISERGRGNSPLHF
TRBJ1-5 | . | TRBV19 | . | TGTGCCAGTAGTTCAACAGGGAATCAGCCCCAGCATTTT | CASSSTGNQPQHF
TRBJ1-6 | . | TRBV28 | . | TGTGCCAGCAGGGCCGGTTGGGGGGGCGATTCACCCCTCCACTTT | CASRAGWGGDSPLHF
TRBJ2-7 | once | TRBV5-1 | . | TGCGCCAGCAGCTTTAGTGCTCCCTACGAGCAGTACTTC | CASSFSAPYEQYF
TRBJ2-5 | . | TRBV29-1 | TRBD2 | TGCAGCGCGGGCCTTAGCGGGAGGGCCTTTTACCAAGAGACCCAGTACTTC | CSAGLSGRAFYQETQYF
TRBJ1-4 | . | TRBV7-8 | . | TGTGCCAGCAGCAGACAGGAACCCGCAACTAATGAAAAACTGTTTTTT | CASSRQEPATNEKLFF
TRBJ2-5 | . | TRBV29-1 | TRBD2 | TGCAGCGTTGAGTTTCCTAGCGGGAGCCAGACCCAGTACTTC | CSVEFPSGSQTQYF
TRBJ2-2 | . | TRBV18 | . | TGTGCCAGCTCTTCTCCCGGGGGAGCACGAGGCACCGGGGAGCTGTTTTTT | CASSSPGGARGTGELFF
TRBJ2-5 | . | TRBV6-6 | . | TGTGCCAGCAGTTCCAGGGGTTACCAAGAGACCCAGTACTTC | CASSSRGYQETQYF
TRBJ2-7 | . | TRBV6-1 | TRBD2 | TGTGCCAGCAGCACCGGCGGGGGGTCCTACGAGCAGTACTTC | CASSTGGGSYEQYF
TRBJ2-2 | . | TRBV9 | . | TGTGCCAGCAGCGCCCTGAAGCAGGGTGGCCTCGGGGAGCTGTTTTTT | CASSALKQGGLGELFF
TRBJ2-3 | few | TRBV29-1 | . | TGCAGCGCTCAACTACTAGTAACGTCGAGCACAGATACGCAGTATTTT | CSAQLLVTSSTDTQYF